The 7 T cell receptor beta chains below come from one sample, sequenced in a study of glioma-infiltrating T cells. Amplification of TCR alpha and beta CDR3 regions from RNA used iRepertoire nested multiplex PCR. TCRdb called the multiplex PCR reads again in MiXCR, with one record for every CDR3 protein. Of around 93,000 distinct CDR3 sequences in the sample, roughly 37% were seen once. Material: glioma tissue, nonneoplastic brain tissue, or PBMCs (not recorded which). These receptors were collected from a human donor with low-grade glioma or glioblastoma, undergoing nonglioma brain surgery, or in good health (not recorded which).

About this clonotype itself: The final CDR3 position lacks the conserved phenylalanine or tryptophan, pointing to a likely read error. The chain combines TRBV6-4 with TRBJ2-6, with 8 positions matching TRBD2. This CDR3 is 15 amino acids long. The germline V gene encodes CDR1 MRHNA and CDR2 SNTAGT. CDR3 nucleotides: TGTGCCAGCAGGCGGGAGGATAGTGGGGCCGACGTCCTGACTTAC. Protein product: CASRREDSGADVLTY.

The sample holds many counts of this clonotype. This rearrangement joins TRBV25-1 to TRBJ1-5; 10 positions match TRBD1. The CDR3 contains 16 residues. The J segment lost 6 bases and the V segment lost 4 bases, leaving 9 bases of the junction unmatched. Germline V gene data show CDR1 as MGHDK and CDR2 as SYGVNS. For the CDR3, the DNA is TGTGCCAGCAGTGCCCTCGGACAGGGGGACGGTCAGCCCCAGCATTTT. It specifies CASSALGQGDGQPQHF.

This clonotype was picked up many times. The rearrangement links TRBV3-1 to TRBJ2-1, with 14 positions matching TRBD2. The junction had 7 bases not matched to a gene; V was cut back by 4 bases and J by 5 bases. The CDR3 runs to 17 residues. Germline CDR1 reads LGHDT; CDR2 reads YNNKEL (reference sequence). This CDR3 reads CASSLYGLAGGNNEQFF. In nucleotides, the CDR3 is TGTGCCAGCAGCCTATATGGACTAGCGGGGGGAAACAATGAGCAGTTCTTC.

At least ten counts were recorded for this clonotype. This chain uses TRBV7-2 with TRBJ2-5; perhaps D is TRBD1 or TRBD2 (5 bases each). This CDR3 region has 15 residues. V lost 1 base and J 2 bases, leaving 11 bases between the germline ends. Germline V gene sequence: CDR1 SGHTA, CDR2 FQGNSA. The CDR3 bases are TGTGCCAGCAGCTTAGGGGGGACGTTACAAGAGACCCAGTACTTC. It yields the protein CASSLGGTLQETQYF.

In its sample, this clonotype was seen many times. As DNA, the CDR3 is TGTGCCAGCAGCTTCCGGACCGGGACGGGGTATGGCTATGGCTACACCTTC. Protein product: CASSFRTGTGYGYGYTF. The rearrangement links TRBV5-4 to TRBJ1-2; TRBD1 might be the D (5 bases). CDR3 length: 17 amino acids. The germline V gene encodes CDR1 SGHNT and CDR2 YYREEE (reference sequence). V lost 2 bases and J lost 4, with 21 bases in between.

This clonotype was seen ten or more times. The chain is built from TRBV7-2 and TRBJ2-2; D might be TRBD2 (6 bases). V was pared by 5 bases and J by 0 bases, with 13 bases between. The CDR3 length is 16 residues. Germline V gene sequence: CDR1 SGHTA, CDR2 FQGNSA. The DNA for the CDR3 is TGTGCCAGCAGCATAGGTGGGACTCCGAACACCGGGGAGCTGTTTTTT. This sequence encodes CASSIGGTPNTGELFF.

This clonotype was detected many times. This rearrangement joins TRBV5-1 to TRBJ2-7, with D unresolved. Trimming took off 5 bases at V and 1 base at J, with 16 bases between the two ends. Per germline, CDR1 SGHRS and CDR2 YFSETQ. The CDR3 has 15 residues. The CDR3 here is CASRMVPGTSYEQYF. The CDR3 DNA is TGCGCCAGCAGAATGGTTCCCGGTACATCCTACGAGCAGTACTTC.